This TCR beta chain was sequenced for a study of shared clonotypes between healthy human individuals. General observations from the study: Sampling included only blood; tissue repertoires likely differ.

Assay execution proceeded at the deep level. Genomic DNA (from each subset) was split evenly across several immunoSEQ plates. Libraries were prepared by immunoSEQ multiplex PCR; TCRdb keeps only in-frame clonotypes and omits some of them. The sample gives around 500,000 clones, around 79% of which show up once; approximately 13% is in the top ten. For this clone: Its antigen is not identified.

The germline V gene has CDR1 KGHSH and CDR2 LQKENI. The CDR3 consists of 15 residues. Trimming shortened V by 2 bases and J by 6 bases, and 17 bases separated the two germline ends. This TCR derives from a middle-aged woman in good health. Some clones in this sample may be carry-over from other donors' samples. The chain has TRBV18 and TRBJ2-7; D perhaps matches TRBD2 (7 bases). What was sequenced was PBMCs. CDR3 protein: CASSPLVQGGGEQYF. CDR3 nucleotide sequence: TGTGCCAGCTCACCATTAGTACAGGGAGGGGGCGAGCAGTACTTC.